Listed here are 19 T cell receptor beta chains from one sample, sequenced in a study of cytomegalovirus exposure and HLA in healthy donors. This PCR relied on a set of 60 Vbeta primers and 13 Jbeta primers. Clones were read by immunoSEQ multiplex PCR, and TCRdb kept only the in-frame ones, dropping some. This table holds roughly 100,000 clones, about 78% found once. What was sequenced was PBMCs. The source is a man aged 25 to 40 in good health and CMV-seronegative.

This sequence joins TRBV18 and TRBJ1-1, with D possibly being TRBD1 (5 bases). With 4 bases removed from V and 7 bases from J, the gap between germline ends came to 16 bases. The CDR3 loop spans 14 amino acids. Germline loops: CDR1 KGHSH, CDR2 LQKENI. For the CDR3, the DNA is TGTGCCAGCTCACTAAATAGCAGGGTCGTTGAAGCTTTCTTT. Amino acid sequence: CASSLNSRVVEAFF.

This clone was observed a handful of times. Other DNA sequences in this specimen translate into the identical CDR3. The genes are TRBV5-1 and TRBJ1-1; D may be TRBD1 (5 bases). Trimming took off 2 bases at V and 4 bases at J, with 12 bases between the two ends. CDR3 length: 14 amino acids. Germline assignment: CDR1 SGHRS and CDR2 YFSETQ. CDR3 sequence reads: CASSFGGEGTEAFF. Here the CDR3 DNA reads TGCGCCAGCAGCTTTGGGGGGGAAGGCACTGAAGCTTTCTTT.

The CDR3 DNA follows: TGTGCCAGCAGCGTAAAACCGTCGACTAGCGGGGGGAATGAGCAGTTCTTC. Its translation is CASSVKPSTSGGNEQFF. The rearrangement joins TRBV9 to TRBJ2-1, with 13 bases identical to TRBD2. The CDR3 spans 17 residues. Unmatched junction bases numbered 8, after V lost 1 base and J lost 7 bases. The germline V gene encodes CDR1 SGDLS and CDR2 YYNGEE. Drawing the rest from reference TRBV9 and TRBJ2-1, the complete variable domain is DSGVTQTPKHLITATGQRVTLRCSPRSGDLSVYWYQQSLDQGLQFLIQYYNGEERAKGNILERFSAQQFPDLHSELNLSSLELGDSALYFCASSVKPSTSGGNEQFFGPGTRLTVL.

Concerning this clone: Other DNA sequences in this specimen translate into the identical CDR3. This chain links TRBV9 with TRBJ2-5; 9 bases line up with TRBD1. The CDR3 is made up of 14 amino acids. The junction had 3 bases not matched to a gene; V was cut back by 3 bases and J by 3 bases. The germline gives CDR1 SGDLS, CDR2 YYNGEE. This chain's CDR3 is CASSARTGEETQYF. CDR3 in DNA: TGTGCCAGCAGCGCCCGGACAGGGGAAGAGACCCAGTACTTC. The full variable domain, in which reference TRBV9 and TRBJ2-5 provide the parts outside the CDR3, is DSGVTQTPKHLITATGQRVTLRCSPRSGDLSVYWYQQSLDQGLQFLIQYYNGEERAKGNILERFSAQQFPDLHSELNLSSLELGDSALYFCASSARTGEETQYFGPGTRLLVL.

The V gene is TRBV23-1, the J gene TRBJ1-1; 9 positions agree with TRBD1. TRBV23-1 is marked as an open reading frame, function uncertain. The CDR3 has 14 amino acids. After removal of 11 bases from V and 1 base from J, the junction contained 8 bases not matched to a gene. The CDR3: CAGRRTGENTEAFF. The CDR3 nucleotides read TGCGCCGGACGGAGGACAGGGGAGAACACTGAAGCTTTCTTT.

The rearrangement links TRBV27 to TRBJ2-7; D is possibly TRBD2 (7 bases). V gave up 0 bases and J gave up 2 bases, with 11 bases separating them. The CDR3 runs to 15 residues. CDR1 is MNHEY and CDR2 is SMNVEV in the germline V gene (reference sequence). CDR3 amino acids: CASSLSEGGPYEQYF. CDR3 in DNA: TGTGCCAGCAGTTTATCGGAGGGGGGGCCCTACGAGCAGTACTTC.

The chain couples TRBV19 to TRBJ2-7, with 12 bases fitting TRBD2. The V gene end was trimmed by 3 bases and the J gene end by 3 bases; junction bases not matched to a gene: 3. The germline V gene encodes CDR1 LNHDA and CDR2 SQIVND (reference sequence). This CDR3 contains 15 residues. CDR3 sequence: CASSMGLAGYYEQYF. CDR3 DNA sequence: TGTGCCAGTAGTATGGGACTAGCGGGCTACTACGAGCAGTACTTC.

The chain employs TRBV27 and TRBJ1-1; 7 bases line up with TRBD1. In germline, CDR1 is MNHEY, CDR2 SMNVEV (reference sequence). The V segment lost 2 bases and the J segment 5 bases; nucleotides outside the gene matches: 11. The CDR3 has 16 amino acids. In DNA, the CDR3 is TGTGCCAGCAGTTTAATCTCCTTAACAGGGGTAACTGAAGCTTTCTTT. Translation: CASSLISLTGVTEAFF.

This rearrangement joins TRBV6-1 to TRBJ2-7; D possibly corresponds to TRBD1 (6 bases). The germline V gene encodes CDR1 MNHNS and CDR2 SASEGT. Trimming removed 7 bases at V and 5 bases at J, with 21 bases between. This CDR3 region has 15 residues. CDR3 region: CASTVRQVGVHEQYF. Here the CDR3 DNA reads TGTGCCAGCACGGTACGACAGGTCGGGGTCCACGAGCAGTACTTC.

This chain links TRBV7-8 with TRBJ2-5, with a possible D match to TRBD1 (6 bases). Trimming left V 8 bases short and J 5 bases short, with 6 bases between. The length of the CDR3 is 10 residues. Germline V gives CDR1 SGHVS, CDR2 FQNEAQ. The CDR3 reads CASGGETQYF. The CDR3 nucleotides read TGTGCCAGCGGGGGCGAGACCCAGTACTTC.

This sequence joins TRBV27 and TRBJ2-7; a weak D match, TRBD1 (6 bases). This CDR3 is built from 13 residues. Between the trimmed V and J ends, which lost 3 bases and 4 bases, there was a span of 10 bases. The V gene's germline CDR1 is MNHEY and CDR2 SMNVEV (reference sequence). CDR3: CASSLGADYEQYF. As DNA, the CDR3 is TGTGCCAGCAGTTTGGGGGCCGATTACGAGCAGTACTTC.

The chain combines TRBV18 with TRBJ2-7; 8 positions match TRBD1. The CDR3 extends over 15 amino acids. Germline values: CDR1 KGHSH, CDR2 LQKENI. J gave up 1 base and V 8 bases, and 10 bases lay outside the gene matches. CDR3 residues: CASQRTGGVSYEQYF. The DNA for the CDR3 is TGTGCCAGCCAAAGAACAGGGGGTGTTTCCTACGAGCAGTACTTC.

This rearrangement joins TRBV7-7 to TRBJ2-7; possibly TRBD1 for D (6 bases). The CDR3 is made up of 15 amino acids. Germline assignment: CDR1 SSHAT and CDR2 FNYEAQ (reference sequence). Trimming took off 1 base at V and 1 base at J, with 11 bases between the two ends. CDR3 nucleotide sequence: TGTGCCAGCAGCTTAGGGGACATTACATCCTACGAGCAGTACTTC. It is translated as CASSLGDITSYEQYF.

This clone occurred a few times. CDR3 in amino acids: CASSSRTGVNYGYTF. DNA for the CDR3: TGTGCCAGCAGTTCCCGGACAGGGGTAAACTATGGCTACACCTTC. J is TRBJ1-2 and V is TRBV27, with TRBD1 matching 9 bases. The J segment lost 2 bases and the V segment lost 4 bases, leaving 5 bases of the junction unmatched. The length of the CDR3 is 15 residues. Germline V CDR1 and CDR2: MNHEY, SMNVEV (reference sequence).

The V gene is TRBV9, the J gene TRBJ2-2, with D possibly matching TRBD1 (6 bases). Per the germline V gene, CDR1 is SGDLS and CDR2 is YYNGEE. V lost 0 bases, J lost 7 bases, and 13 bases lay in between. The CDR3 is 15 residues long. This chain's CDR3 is CASSVAAGAVGELFF. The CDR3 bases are TGTGCCAGCAGCGTAGCAGCAGGGGCGGTCGGGGAGCTGTTTTTT.

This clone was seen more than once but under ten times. Written as DNA, the CDR3 is TGTGCCAGCAGCCTGAAGACAGGGTCTGGTGAGCAGTTCTTC. This encodes CASSLKTGSGEQFF. V and J are TRBV2 and TRBJ2-1, with TRBD1 identical over 7 bases. Germline assignment: CDR1 SNHLY and CDR2 FYNNEI. This CDR3 contains 14 residues. V dropped 6 bases and J dropped 9; count of bases not matched to a gene: 11. The complete variable domain, with remaining parts taken from reference TRBV2 and TRBJ2-1, reads EPEVTQTPSHQVTQMGQEVILRCVPISNHLYFYWYRQILGQKVEFLVSFYNNEISEKSEIFDDQFSVERPDGSNFTLKIRSTKLEDSAMYFCASSLKTGSGEQFFGPGTRLTVL.

The CDR3 DNA reads as TGCGCCAGCAGCCAAGACAGGGACTATGGCTACACCTTC. This sequence encodes CASSQDRDYGYTF. The chain is built from TRBV4-3 and TRBJ1-2; weak D call: TRBD1 (5 bases). The V gene's germline CDR1 is LGHNA and CDR2 YSLEER. V lost 0 bases and J 3 bases, leaving 5 bases between the germline ends. The CDR3 totals 13 residues.

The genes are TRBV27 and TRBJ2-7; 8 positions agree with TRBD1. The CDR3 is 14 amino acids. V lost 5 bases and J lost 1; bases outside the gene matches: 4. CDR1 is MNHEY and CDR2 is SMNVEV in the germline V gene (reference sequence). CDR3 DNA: TGTGCCAGCAGTGTAACAGGGGGGTCCTACGAGCAGTACTTC. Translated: CASSVTGGSYEQYF.

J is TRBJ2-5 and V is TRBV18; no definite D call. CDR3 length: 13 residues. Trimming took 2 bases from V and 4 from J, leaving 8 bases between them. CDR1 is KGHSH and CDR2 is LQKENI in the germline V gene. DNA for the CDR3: TGTGCCAGCTCACCAGGTAGCTTAGAGACCCAGTACTTC. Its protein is CASSPGSLETQYF. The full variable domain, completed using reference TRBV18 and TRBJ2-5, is NAGVMQNPRHLVRRRGQEARLRCSPMKGHSHVYWYRQLPEEGLKFMVYLQKENIIDESGMPKERFSAEFPKEGPSILRIQQVVRGDSAAYFCASSPGSLETQYFGPGTRLLVL.